This T cell receptor beta chain was sequenced for a study of shared clonotypes between healthy human individuals. Ten immunoSEQ deep assay plates were used to sequence unsorted PBMC DNA. Clones were read by immunoSEQ multiplex PCR, and TCRdb kept only the in-frame ones, dropping some. Of about 480,000 clones listed, about 75% were seen once; the top ten hold around an eighth. V dropped 1 base and J dropped 0 bases, with 10 bases sitting between them. The CDR3 covers 15 residues. In germline, CDR1 is SNHLY, CDR2 FYNNEI. When samples were unsorted, around 83 million PBMCs were used for genomic DNA. V and J are TRBV2 and TRBJ2-7, with TRBD1 as a possible D gene (5 bases). The sample taken for sequencing was PBMCs. This sequence was found in a woman in her forties in good health. Some clones in this sample may be carry-over from other donors' samples. CDR3 region: CASSEDRLSSYEQYF. The CDR3 DNA reads TGTGCCAGCAGTGAAGACAGGCTCAGCTCCTACGAGCAGTACTTC.